This TCR beta chain stems from a study of ipilimumab plus nivolumab after autologous stem cell transplantation (dated by TCRdb to about 2021). The study in broad terms: Trial patients received a median of about five ipilimumab doses and eight or nine nivolumab doses. Patients with high-risk diffuse large B cell lymphoma, mature T cell lymphoma, or multiple myeloma undergoing autologous transplant were enrolled in the trial. Thirty-five patients made up the trial's intent-to-treat population. Points the paper makes about the study in general: The authors concluded that combined checkpoint inhibition appeared tolerable when used as consolidation after transplant. According to the authors, a biologic rationale for studying the approach further came from T cell receptor repertoire, regulatory T cell phenotype and gut microbiota profiles.

A single count supports this clone. The antigen it binds to is not known. Per-base quality was not reported, and no clone a single base away is much larger than it. Receptor amplification or capture employed the immunoSEQ multiplex PCR assay. TCRdb obtained this table from immuneACCESS and retained in-frame rearrangements with V and J assigned. These tables miss some clones; where compared with another copy, unresolved V genes account for less than half of the shortfall, and the remainder is unexplained. A total of some 15,000 clones appear in this sample, approximately 74% of them only once. The ten top clones hold 8.5% to 12% of the sample. Starting 14 to 28 days after the autologous transplant, patients began checkpoint therapy, which included ipilimumab at 1 mg/kg intravenously on day 1 of selected weeks. The nivolumab dose was 3 mg/kg intravenously, delivered on day 1 of weeks 1, 4, 7, 10, and every two weeks through week 26. The study was a Phase Ib clinical trial testing combined checkpoint inhibition with ipilimumab and nivolumab as consolidation after autologous stem cell transplantation.

The clonotype comes from a male donor with primary mediastinal lymphoma. The input for sequencing was PBMCs, taken in a trial of ipilimumab plus nivolumab as post-transplant consolidation.

The CDR3 loop reads CASARANVLTF. The DNA sequence is as follows: TGTGCCAGCGCTAGGGCCAACGTCCTGACTTTC. The rearrangement combines TRBV6-1 with TRBJ2-6, with the D segment identity uncertain. V is cut by 8 bases and J by 5 bases, and the space between the germline ends is 4 bases. There are 11 amino acids in the CDR3, from cysteine to phenylalanine inclusive. Only CDR3 DNA is held: 33 bases, read in frame from base 1. CDR1 is given as MNHNS and CDR2 as SASEGT, both from the germline V gene.